The entry that follows covers one T cell receptor (beta chain) sequence. Germline values: CDR1 MNHEY, CDR2 SVGAGI. The CDR3 loop spans 14 amino acids. The V gene lost 1 base and the J gene lost 2 bases, with 8 bases spanning the gap. The data belong to a study of T cells in localized non-small cell lung cancer. Assay used: immunoSEQ multiplex PCR; TCRdb lists only in-frame clones, some missing. The sample records approximately 9,000 clones, just over 90% being singletons. The chain couples TRBV6-5 to TRBJ2-5; tentative D call: TRBD2 (6 bases). This receptor was obtained from a woman between 40 and 69 years old with stage I squamous cell lung carcinoma. This specimen was peripheral blood, taken before any cancer treatment. DNA for the CDR3: TGTGCCAGCAGTTACTTTGCGGGGCAAGAGACCCAGTACTTC. Protein: CASSYFAGQETQYF.